This TCR beta chain appears in the sequencing data of a study of blood T cell repertoires in COVID-19. Overall study: Samples of COVID-19 (acute and convalescent) were obtained from the United States, Italy and Spain. In each case, the material was cDNA or gDNA derived from T cells, B-cell-depleted T cells, or PBMCs.

Authors' methods: Quantification of nucleated cells was approximated via reference gene primer amplification. Assay: immunoSEQ multiplex PCR; the TCRdb copy retains only in-frame clones and omits some. That table is the source of V, J and clone size, and D and trimming were worked out from the DNA. This table has some 78,000 clones, about nine tenths appearing once. The count of this clone is one. Trimming removed 5 bases at V and 5 bases at J, with 12 bases between. Germline CDR1 reads SGHTA; CDR2 reads FQGNSA. The CDR3 totals 13 residues. The material sequenced was peripheral blood. The origin of this receptor is a man in his forties or fifties with active or convalescent COVID-19. The V call is TRBV7-2, the J call TRBJ1-1, with no clear D. CDR3 sequence (DNA): TGTGCCAGCAGCCGGCGCGGTGCTACTGAAGCTTTCTTT. This translates into CASSRRGATEAFF. The full variable domain, its missing parts supplied by reference TRBV7-2 and TRBJ1-1, is GAGVSQSPSNKVTEKGKDVELRCDPISGHTALYWYRQSLGQGLEFLIYFQGNSAPDKSGLPSDRFSAERTGGSVSTLTIQRTQQEDSAVYLCASSRRGATEAFFGQGTRLTVV.